Presented here are 21 T cell receptor beta chains from one specimen sequenced in a study of blood T cell repertoires in COVID-19 (dated by TCRdb to about 2020). Libraries were made using the immunoSEQ multiplex PCR assay. This is the immuneACCESS table as TCRdb keeps it, with only in-frame sequences that have V and J called. A part of the clones is gone; compared with another copy, unresolved V genes explain less than half, and the rest is unexplained. This sample gives some 190,000 clones in total; about 70% of them show up just once. The ten largest clonotypes hold 8.6% of the sample. Sequenced: peripheral blood. The receptors stem from a woman in her forties or fifties with active or convalescent COVID-19.

The chain couples TRBV11-3 to TRBJ2-3; D gene uncertain. Trimming took off 0 bases at V and 5 bases at J, with 6 bases between the two ends. This CDR3 has 13 amino acids. CDR1 is SGHNT and CDR2 is YENEEA in the germline V gene. The chain's CDR3 is CASSLDLRDTQYF. For the CDR3, the DNA is TGTGCCAGCAGCTTAGATCTAAGAGATACGCAGTATTTT.

V is TRBV28 and J is TRBJ2-7; tentative D call: TRBD1 (5 bases). This CDR3 spans 14 amino acids. V dropped 2 bases and J dropped 2 bases, with 10 bases sitting between them. Per the germline V gene, CDR1 is MDHEN and CDR2 is SYDVKM. The CDR3, as DNA: TGTGCCAGCAGTTTACAGGGCCCCCCCTACGAGCAGTACTTC. As protein: CASSLQGPPYEQYF.

The chain recombines TRBV24-1 with TRBJ2-1; D is possibly TRBD1 (7 bases). Germline V lookup: CDR1 KGHDR, CDR2 SFDVKD. CDR3 length: 15 amino acids. V was trimmed by 1 base and J by 4 bases, leaving 10 bases between them. The CDR3 protein is CATSDFSGGYNEQFF. The CDR3 nucleotides read TGTGCCACCAGTGATTTCTCAGGGGGGTACAATGAGCAGTTCTTC.

This clone showed up just a few times. This chain links TRBV30 with TRBJ1-5, with unresolved D. CDR1 GTSNPN and CDR2 SVGIG come from the germline V gene (reference sequence). The CDR3 length is 13 residues. Trimming took 0 bases from V and 7 from J, leaving 10 bases between them. Here the CDR3 DNA reads TGTGCCTGGAGTGTAGAATACCGGCAGCCCCAGCATTTT. It codes for CAWSVEYRQPQHF. Full variable domain (remainder filled in from reference TRBV30 and TRBJ1-5): SQTIHQWPATLVQPVGSPLSLECTVEGTSNPNLYWYRQAAGRGLQLLFYSVGIGQISSEVPQNLSASRPQDRQFILSSKKLLLSDSGFYLCAWSVEYRQPQHFGDGTRLSIL.

This clone was recorded a few times. The chain couples TRBV7-2 to TRBJ2-2; TRBD1 matches at 7 bases. Germline CDR1 and CDR2: SGHTA and FQGNSA. The CDR3 is 15 amino acids. The V gene end was trimmed by 5 bases and the J gene end by 0 bases; junction bases not matched to a gene: 3. The CDR3 here is CASSRQGANTGELFF. The CDR3 DNA follows: TGTGCCAGCAGCAGACAGGGCGCGAACACCGGGGAGCTGTTTTTT.

The J gene is TRBJ2-7, the V gene TRBV12-3 or TRBV12-4; no firm D call. V gave up 5 bases and J gave up 2 bases, with 10 bases separating them. The CDR3 is 13 residues long. The CDR3 loop reads CASSLTPAYEQYF. In DNA form, the CDR3 reads TGTGCCAGCAGTCTTACACCCGCCTACGAGCAGTACTTC.

The chain combines TRBV7-9 with TRBJ1-5; D remains unclear. The CDR3 consists of 13 residues. Trimming took off 5 bases at V and 7 bases at J, with 12 bases between the two ends. CDR1 SEHNR and CDR2 FQNEAQ come from the germline V gene (reference sequence). This CDR3 is CASSLGGIQPQHF. Here the CDR3 DNA reads TGTGCCAGCAGCCTGGGCGGGATCCAGCCCCAGCATTTT.

V and J are TRBV7-2 and TRBJ1-1, with D possibly matching TRBD1 (6 bases). Trimming cost V 5 bases and J 4 bases, with 14 bases left between them. The CDR3 is 14 residues long. Germline V lookup: CDR1 SGHTA, CDR2 FQGNSA. CDR3 sequence reads: CASSVSWGPTEAFF. DNA for the CDR3: TGTGCCAGCAGCGTCTCGTGGGGGCCCACTGAAGCTTTCTTT.

The rearrangement joins TRBV4-3 to TRBJ1-4; D may be TRBD1 (6 bases). V was pared by 3 bases and J by 6 bases, with 17 bases between. The CDR3 length is 16 residues. Per germline, CDR1 LGHNA and CDR2 YSLEER. CDR3 nucleotides: TGCGCCAGCAGCCAGAGGTGGGGGGCGGGGGATGAAAAACTGTTTTTT. It translates to CASSQRWGAGDEKLFF.

This sequence joins TRBV5-1 and TRBJ2-5; D might be TRBD2 (5 bases). Per germline, CDR1 SGHRS and CDR2 YFSETQ. V was trimmed by 1 base and J by 3 bases, leaving 10 bases between them. The CDR3 runs to 14 residues. The CDR3 sequence: CASSLLGGEETQYF. CDR3 coding DNA: TGCGCCAGCAGCTTGCTTGGAGGAGAAGAGACCCAGTACTTC.

The chain is built from TRBV7-3 and TRBJ2-2, with 9 nucleotides matching TRBD2. This CDR3 is 18 amino acids long. In germline, CDR1 is SGHTA, CDR2 FQGTGA. The junction had 10 bases not matched to a gene; V was cut back by 5 bases and J by 0 bases. The CDR3 reads CASSAAGGLSPNTGELFF. DNA of the CDR3: TGTGCCAGCAGCGCGGCGGGGGGGCTTTCCCCGAACACCGGGGAGCTGTTTTTT.

This chain connects TRBV6-5 to TRBJ1-2; D is uncertain. Germline V gene data show CDR1 as MNHEY and CDR2 as SVGAGI. V was cut by 6 bases and J by 5 bases, with 16 bases left in between. There are 14 residues in the CDR3. This chain's CDR3 is CASSLVASNYGYTF. The DNA of the CDR3 is TGTGCCAGCAGCTTGGTCGCGAGCAATTATGGCTACACCTTC.

This chain joins TRBV15 and TRBJ2-2; D ambiguous. CDR1 and CDR2 (germline): LNHNV, YYDKDF (reference sequence). V was trimmed by 2 bases and J by 1 base, leaving 14 bases between them. The CDR3 totals 17 residues. Here the CDR3 DNA reads TGTGCCACCAGCAGACCGTCGAGGAATCAGAACACCGGGGAGCTGTTTTTT. Translation gives CATSRPSRNQNTGELFF.

The J gene is TRBJ1-1, the V gene TRBV6-5; D gene ambiguous. Between the trimmed V and J ends, which lost 3 bases and 2 bases, there was a span of 16 bases. Germline-derived CDR1 and CDR2 are MNHEY and SVGAGI. The CDR3 length is 16 residues. The chain's CDR3 is CASSYMYRQVNTEAFF. DNA of the CDR3: TGTGCCAGCAGTTATATGTATCGGCAGGTAAACACTGAAGCTTTCTTT.

This chain joins TRBV5-8 and TRBJ1-5, with D tentatively TRBD1 (6 bases). The CDR3 length is 15 residues. Germline CDR1 SGHTS, CDR2 YDEGEE. Trimming shortened V by 1 base and J by 1 base, and 9 bases separated the two germline ends. CDR3 nucleotide sequence: TGTGCCAGCAGCTTGCAGGGGCTAAGCAATCAGCCCCAGCATTTT. Its translation is CASSLQGLSNQPQHF.

The CDR3 nucleotides are TGTGCCAGCAGGACAGATTTGAACACCGGGGAGCTGTTTTTT. Its protein is CASRTDLNTGELFF. The rearrangement joins TRBV25-1 to TRBJ2-2; TRBD1 might be the D (5 bases). CDR3 size: 14 residues. Germline V gives CDR1 MGHDK, CDR2 SYGVNS. Trimming removed 6 bases from V and 1 base from J, with 9 bases in between.

The rearrangement links TRBV6-1 to TRBJ1-3; a weak D match, TRBD1 (6 bases). CDR3 length equals 15 residues. The germline gives CDR1 MNHNS, CDR2 SASEGT. V lost 8 bases and J 0 bases, leaving 14 bases between the germline ends. The CDR3 bases are TGTGCCAGCGGGTCACAGGGAAACTCTGGAAACACCATATATTTT. Its protein is CASGSQGNSGNTIYF.

The genes are TRBV5-1 and TRBJ2-3, with 10 nucleotides matching TRBD1. The CDR3 has 18 amino acids. Losses at the gene ends were 2 bases for V and 6 bases for J; bases not matched to a gene: 15. Germline assignment: CDR1 SGHRS and CDR2 YFSETQ. Here the CDR3 reads CASSFPGQGGPRGDTQYF. DNA for the CDR3: TGCGCCAGCAGCTTCCCTGGACAGGGGGGACCCCGCGGGGATACGCAGTATTTT.

J is TRBJ1-1 and V is TRBV11-3; D possibly corresponds to TRBD1 (6 bases). Trimming took 5 bases from V and 3 from J, leaving 10 bases between them. In germline, CDR1 is SGHNT, CDR2 YENEEA. This CDR3 comprises 13 residues. The DNA for the CDR3 is TGTGCCAGCAGCCAATGGACAGACACTGAAGCTTTCTTT. It encodes CASSQWTDTEAFF.

The V call is TRBV13, the J call TRBJ1-2; maybe TRBD1 (5 bases). Germline CDR1 reads PRHDT; CDR2 reads FYEKMQ (reference sequence). V lost 4 bases, J lost 0 bases, and 12 bases lay in between. This CDR3 is 15 amino acids long. The CDR3 nucleotides are TGTGCCAGCAGCTCCCTCGGACAAACTAACTATGGCTACACCTTC. Its translation: CASSSLGQTNYGYTF.

This clone was counted between two and nine times. V usage is TRBV10-3 and J usage is TRBJ2-7; D perhaps matches TRBD2 (7 bases). The CDR3 runs 13 residues. The V end was cut by 5 bases, the J end by 5 bases, with 13 bases between. Germline lookup yields CDR1 ENHRY and CDR2 SYGVKD. In DNA form, the CDR3 reads TGTGCCATCAGTCAGTTAGGGGGGGACGAGCAGTACTTC. This encodes CAISQLGGDEQYF.